The 20 T cell receptor beta chains listed next were all sequenced from one sample in a study of cytomegalovirus exposure and HLA in healthy donors. PCR primers comprised 60 Vbeta and 13 Jbeta primers. Some clones are missing from TCRdb's copy, which holds only in-frame ones; the method was immunoSEQ multiplex PCR. The top ten hold 4.5% to 6.5% of the sample, which has approximately 97,000 clones, about four fifths seen once. The source material was PBMCs. These receptors were taken from a man between 40 and 49 years old in good health and CMV-seropositive.

The chain employs TRBV28 and TRBJ2-5; 7 nucleotides agree with TRBD1. The length of the CDR3 is 15 residues. Germline CDR1 MDHEN, CDR2 SYDVKM. The trim removed 6 bases at V and 5 bases at J, leaving 12 bases unmatched. The CDR3 nucleotides read TGTGCCAGCAGCCTCCCCCGACAGGGTCGGGAGACCCAGTACTTC. Amino acids: CASSLPRQGRETQYF.

The chain links TRBV28 to TRBJ1-2, with D unclear. V shed 5 bases and J shed 1 base, with 8 bases lying between them. Germline loops: CDR1 MDHEN, CDR2 SYDVKM. This CDR3 comprises 13 residues. The CDR3 nucleotides read TGTGCCAGCAGTCCTCGACTTAACTATGGCTACACCTTC. Encoded protein: CASSPRLNYGYTF.

This sequence joins TRBV30 and TRBJ2-5; 7 bases align to TRBD1. The J call may be in error: the DNA end matches TRBJ2-7 better. CDR3 length equals 15 residues. The germline gives CDR1 GTSNPN, CDR2 SVGIG (reference sequence). DNA for the CDR3: TGTGCCTGGAGTGCAGGGGGAGCGACACCCTACGAGCAGTACTTC. Protein: CAWSAGGATPYEQYF.

This clone turned up a few times. The V gene is TRBV5-5, the J gene TRBJ2-1, with TRBD2 identical over 9 bases. The junction had 3 bases not matched to a gene; V was cut back by 2 bases and J by 0 bases. The CDR3 has 16 residues. Germline CDR1 and CDR2: SGHKS and YYEKEE (reference sequence). The CDR3 region has the DNA TGTGCCAGCAGCTTTAGCGGGAGCAGCTCCTACAATGAGCAGTTCTTC. Encoded protein: CASSFSGSSSYNEQFF. Based on the CDR3 plus reference TRBV5-5 and TRBJ2-1, the full variable domain is DAGVTQSPTHLIKTRGQQVTLRCSPISGHKSVSWYQQVLGQGPQFIFQYYEKEERGRGNFPDRFSARQFPNYSSELNVNALLLGDSALYLCASSFSGSSSYNEQFFGPGTRLTVL.

This rearrangement joins TRBV4-1 to TRBJ2-3; 14 bases line up with TRBD2. The germline gives CDR1 MGHRA, CDR2 YSYEKL. The CDR3 length is 16 residues. The V gene end was trimmed by 3 bases and the J gene end by 5 bases; junction bases not matched to a gene: 4. CDR3 coding DNA: TGCGCCAGCAGCCATGCGGGACTAGCGGGAGTAGATACGCAGTATTTT. This codes for CASSHAGLAGVDTQYF.

The gene calls are TRBV28 and TRBJ2-2; 7 positions agree with TRBD1. The CDR3 runs to 14 residues. The J segment lost 1 base and the V segment lost 9 bases, leaving 5 bases of the junction unmatched. The V gene's germline CDR1 is MDHEN and CDR2 SYDVKM. In DNA, the CDR3 is TGTGCCAGTTGGGACAGAAAGAACACCGGGGAGCTGTTTTTT. Its translation: CASWDRKNTGELFF.

This clone showed up just once. This chain joins TRBV5-1 and TRBJ1-6; D gene ambiguous. The V gene's germline CDR1 is SGHRS and CDR2 YFSETQ. The CDR3 consists of 12 residues. V was clipped by 5 bases and J by 5 bases, with 5 bases between them. Written as DNA, the CDR3 is TGCGCCAGCAGTCGTGATAATTCACCCCTCCACTTT. Translated, it gives CASSRDNSPLHF.

The J gene is TRBJ1-2, the V gene TRBV28, with 7 bases lining up with TRBD1. The CDR3 runs 14 residues. The junction had 6 bases not matched to a gene; V was cut back by 8 bases and J by 0 bases. Germline loops: CDR1 MDHEN, CDR2 SYDVKM. The CDR3 spells CASRTGQPNYGYTF. The CDR3 DNA is TGTGCCAGCCGCACGGGACAGCCTAACTATGGCTACACCTTC.

This chain joins TRBV5-1 and TRBJ2-7; TRBD1 matches 11 bases. The germline V gene has CDR1 SGHRS and CDR2 YFSETQ. The CDR3 consists of 15 residues. V shed 4 bases, J shed 3 bases, and the junction held 6 bases outside the gene matches. The DNA of the CDR3 is TGCGCCAGCAGCCCCACGGGACAGGGGGACTACGAGCAGTACTTC. This gives the protein CASSPTGQGDYEQYF. Supplemented by reference TRBV5-1 and TRBJ2-7, the full variable domain reads KAGVTQTPRYLIKTRGQQVTLSCSPISGHRSVSWYQQTPGQGLQFLFEYFSETQRNKGNFPGRFSGRQFSNSRSEMNVSTLELGDSALYLCASSPTGQGDYEQYFGPGTRLTVT.

The chain uses TRBV19 and TRBJ2-7; a possible D gene is TRBD1 (9 bases). Germline-derived CDR1 and CDR2 are LNHDA and SQIVND (reference sequence). V lost 5 bases and J lost 4, with 24 bases in between. CDR3 length: 17 amino acids. In DNA, the CDR3 is TGTGCCAGTAGTCCGGGCGGGGGGACAGGGAGGCCGTACGAGCAGTACTTC. This gives the protein CASSPGGGTGRPYEQYF.

This chain connects TRBV2 to TRBJ2-5, with D maybe TRBD1 (6 bases). V was trimmed by 3 bases and J by 1 base, leaving 9 bases between them. CDR1 is SNHLY, CDR2 FYNNEI, per germline. This CDR3 contains 14 residues. The CDR3 loop reads CASSEDSTQETQYF. In DNA, the CDR3 is TGTGCCAGCAGTGAGGACAGCACCCAAGAGACCCAGTACTTC.

The gene calls are TRBV4-2 and TRBJ2-3, with no clear D. The CDR3 has 15 residues. The V end was cut by 1 base, the J end by 4 bases, with 12 bases between. Germline V gene lookup returns CDR1 LGHNA and CDR2 YNFKEQ. DNA of the CDR3: TGTGCCAGCAGCCAAGTGGGCGAAGTATCAGATACGCAGTATTTT. Translated, it gives CASSQVGEVSDTQYF.

The chain is built from TRBV4-1 and TRBJ2-4, with a possible D match to TRBD1 (6 bases). The CDR3 runs to 17 residues. From germline, CDR1 is MGHRA and CDR2 YSYEKL. Trimming left V 1 base short and J 0 bases short, with 13 bases between. CDR3 loop: CASSQGTQGLAKNIQYF. CDR3 sequence (DNA): TGCGCCAGCAGCCAAGGGACACAGGGCCTAGCCAAAAACATTCAGTACTTC.

There are a few counts of this clone. The chain has TRBV9 and TRBJ2-1; 7 bases match TRBD1. The CDR3 loop spans 13 amino acids. Unmatched junction bases numbered 7, after V lost 3 bases and J lost 10 bases. CDR1 is SGDLS and CDR2 is YYNGEE in the germline V gene. The DNA for the CDR3 is TGTGCCAGCAGCGAGGGGGCCGGGACCGAGCAGTTCTTC. Its protein product is CASSEGAGTEQFF.

The V call is TRBV2, the J call TRBJ2-3, with 10 bases aligning to TRBD2. Germline V lookup: CDR1 SNHLY, CDR2 FYNNEI. V trimming: 9 bases; J trimming: 2 bases; junction bases outside the gene matches: 2. The CDR3 loop spans 13 amino acids. This CDR3 reads CASSGGLTDTQYF. CDR3 nucleotide sequence: TGTGCCAGTAGCGGGGGGCTCACAGATACGCAGTATTTT.

The chain couples TRBV2 to TRBJ1-2; no firm D call. The CDR3 length is 13 residues. Deletions cut 5 bases from V and 4 bases from J, with 11 bases between. The germline V gene encodes CDR1 SNHLY and CDR2 FYNNEI. The CDR3 spells CASSNLVGYGYTF. As DNA, the CDR3 is TGTGCCAGCAGTAACTTAGTTGGCTATGGCTACACCTTC.

The gene calls are TRBV27 and TRBJ2-5; 9 positions agree with TRBD2. There are 14 residues in the CDR3. Losses at the gene ends were 6 bases for V and 3 bases for J; bases not matched to a gene: 5. CDR1 and CDR2 from the germline V gene are MNHEY and SMNVEV (reference sequence). CDR3: CASRGIAGEETQYF. DNA of the CDR3: TGTGCCAGCAGGGGGATAGCGGGAGAAGAGACCCAGTACTTC.

Points on this clone: Other DNA sequences in this sample translate to the same CDR3. The V call is TRBV19, the J call TRBJ1-5, with TRBD1 matching 10 bases. Germline V gene lookup returns CDR1 LNHDA and CDR2 SQIVND (reference sequence). The CDR3 length is 15 residues. J gave up 5 bases and V 3 bases, and 4 bases lay outside the gene matches. As DNA, the CDR3 is TGTGCCAGTAGTATTCCCGGGACAGGGGATCAGCCCCAGCATTTT. Protein: CASSIPGTGDQPQHF.

The chain recombines TRBV11-2 with TRBJ2-3; 11 bases are shared with TRBD1. J lost 4 bases, V lost 5 bases, and 5 bases had no gene match. The CDR3 consists of 15 residues. Germline CDR1 is SGHAT and CDR2 is FQNNGV. This chain's CDR3 is CASSAPGQGADTQYF. CDR3 DNA: TGTGCCAGCAGCGCCCCGGGACAGGGGGCAGATACGCAGTATTTT.

V usage is TRBV5-1 and J usage is TRBJ2-7, with D perhaps TRBD1 (6 bases). Germline CDR1 SGHRS, CDR2 YFSETQ. This CDR3 comprises 14 residues. Trimming took off 2 bases at V and 1 base at J, with 10 bases between the two ends. In DNA form, the CDR3 reads TGCGCCAGCAGCTTTAGTACAGGGTCCTACGAGCAGTACTTC. Protein sequence: CASSFSTGSYEQYF.